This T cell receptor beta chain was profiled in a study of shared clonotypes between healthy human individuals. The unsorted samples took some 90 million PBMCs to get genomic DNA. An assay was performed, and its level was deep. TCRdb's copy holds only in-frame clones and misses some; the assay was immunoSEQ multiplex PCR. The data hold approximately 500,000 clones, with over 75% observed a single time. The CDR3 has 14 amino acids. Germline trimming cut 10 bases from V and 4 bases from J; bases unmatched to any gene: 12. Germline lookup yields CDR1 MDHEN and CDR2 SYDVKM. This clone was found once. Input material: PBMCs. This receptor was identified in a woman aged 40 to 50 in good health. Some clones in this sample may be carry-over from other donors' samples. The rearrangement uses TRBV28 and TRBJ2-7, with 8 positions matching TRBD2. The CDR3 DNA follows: TGTGCCACTATCGGGGGGGTACGTATTTACGAGCAGTACTTC. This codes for CATIGGVRIYEQYF.